This TCR beta chain emerged from a study of blood T cells in healthy people across ages. Findings of the study overall: The study found more naive CD4+ cells and higher diversity in long-lived than aged donors.

For the second PCR, which ran for about 7 to 11 cycles, a sample-barcoded 5' primer and a J-beta primer mix were used. TCRdb analysed the 5' RACE reads with MiXCR anew, one entry per CDR3 protein. The sample includes hundreds of thousands of distinct CDR3 sequences, 20% to 25% of them seen just once. Germline loops: CDR1 MNHEY, CDR2 SVGAGI. V lost 4 bases, J lost 1 base, and 10 bases lay in between. This CDR3 region has 14 residues. This clonotype was observed a handful of times. No antigen is known for it. The material sequenced was blood. The clonotype originates from a man between 65 and 85 years old in good health. The rearrangement uses TRBV6-5 and TRBJ2-5; perhaps TRBD1 as D (6 bases). The CDR3 protein is CASSSLTGQETQYF. For the CDR3, the DNA is TGTGCCAGCAGTTCCCTGACAGGCCAAGAGACCCAGTACTTC.